The 2 T cell receptor beta chains reported below all come from one sample, sequenced in a study of molecular identifiers for immune sequencing clone quantification. TCRdb fed the PCR reads into MiXCR, producing one record per CDR3 protein. The sample contains under 600,000 distinct CDR3 sequences, about 25% of which appear only once. The source material was naive CD8+ T cells from blood, with Jurkat cell RNA spiked in. The subset is: FACS-sorted CD8+CD4-CCR7+CD45RA+ naive T cells. Every receptor here comes from a human donor in good health. Some libraries in this study had Jurkat cell RNA spiked in.

As to this clonotype: The junction departs from germline at one end; a sequencing error may be responsible. The chain combines TRBV4-3 with TRBJ2-1; tentative D call: TRBD1 (6 bases). Germline V gives CDR1 LGHNA, CDR2 YSLEER. The CDR3 has 15 amino acids. CDR3 sequence: CASSPDRSSYNEQLF. CDR3 DNA: TGCGCCAGCAGCCCCGACAGGTCCTCCTACAATGAGCAGCTCTTC.

The rearrangement joins TRBV12-5 to TRBJ2-1, with D possibly TRBD2 on 5 matching bases. Trimming left V 7 bases short and J 6 bases short, with 7 bases between. This CDR3 comprises 11 residues. Germline V gene sequence: CDR1 LGHNT, CDR2 FRNRAP. The CDR3 loop is CASAGSNEQFF. As DNA, the CDR3 is TGTGCTAGTGCTGGGAGCAATGAGCAGTTCTTC.